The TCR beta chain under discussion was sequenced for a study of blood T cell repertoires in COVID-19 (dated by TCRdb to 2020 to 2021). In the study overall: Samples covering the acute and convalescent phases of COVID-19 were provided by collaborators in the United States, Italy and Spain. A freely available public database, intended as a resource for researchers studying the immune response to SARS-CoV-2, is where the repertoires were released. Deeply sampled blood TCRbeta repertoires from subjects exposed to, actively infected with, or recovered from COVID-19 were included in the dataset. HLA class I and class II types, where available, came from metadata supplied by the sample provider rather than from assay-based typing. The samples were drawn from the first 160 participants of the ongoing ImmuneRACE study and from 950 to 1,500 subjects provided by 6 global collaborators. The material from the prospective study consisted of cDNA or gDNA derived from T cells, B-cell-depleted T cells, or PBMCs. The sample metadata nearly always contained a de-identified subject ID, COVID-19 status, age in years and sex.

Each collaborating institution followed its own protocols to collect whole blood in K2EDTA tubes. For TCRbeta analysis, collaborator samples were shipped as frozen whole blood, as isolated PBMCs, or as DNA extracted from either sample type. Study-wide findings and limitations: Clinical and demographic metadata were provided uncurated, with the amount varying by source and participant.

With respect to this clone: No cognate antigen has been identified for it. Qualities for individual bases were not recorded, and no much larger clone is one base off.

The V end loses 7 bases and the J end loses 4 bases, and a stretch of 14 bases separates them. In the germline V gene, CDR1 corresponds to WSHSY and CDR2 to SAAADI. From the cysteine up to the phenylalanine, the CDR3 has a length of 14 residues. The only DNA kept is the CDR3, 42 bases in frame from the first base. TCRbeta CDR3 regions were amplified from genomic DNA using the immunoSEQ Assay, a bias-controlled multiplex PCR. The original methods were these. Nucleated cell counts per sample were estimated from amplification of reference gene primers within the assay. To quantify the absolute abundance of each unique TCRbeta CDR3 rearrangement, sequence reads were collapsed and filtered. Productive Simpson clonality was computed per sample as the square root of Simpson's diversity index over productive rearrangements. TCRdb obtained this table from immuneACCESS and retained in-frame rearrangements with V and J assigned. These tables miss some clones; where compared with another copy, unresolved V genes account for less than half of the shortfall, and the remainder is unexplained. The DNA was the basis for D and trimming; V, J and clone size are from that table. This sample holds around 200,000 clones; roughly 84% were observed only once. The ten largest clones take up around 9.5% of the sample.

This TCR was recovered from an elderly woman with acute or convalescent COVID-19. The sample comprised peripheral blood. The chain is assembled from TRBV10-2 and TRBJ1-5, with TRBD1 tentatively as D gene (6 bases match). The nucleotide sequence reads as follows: TGCGCCAGCACCCCCAGTAGGGGGAATCAGCCCCAGCATTTT. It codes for CASTPSRGNQPQHF.